This T cell receptor (beta chain) was captured in a study of shared clonotypes between healthy human individuals. Germline V gives CDR1 SQVTM, CDR2 ANQGSEA. V lost 0 bases and J 7 bases, leaving 16 bases between the germline ends. There are 14 residues in the CDR3. It was into CD45RA+ naive and CD45RA-negative memory subsets that the CD4+ cells were split. Libraries were prepared by immunoSEQ multiplex PCR; TCRdb keeps only in-frame clonotypes and omits some of them. Of under 1,100,000 clones in the sample, around four fifths were seen once. This chain joins TRBV29-1 and TRBJ2-7, with a weak D call TRBD1 (6 bases). Sequencing was performed on memory CD4+ T cells sorted from blood. Documented subset: CD45RA-negative fraction. The source of this sequence is a man between 18 and 35 years old in good health. CDR3 DNA: TGCAGCGTTGAAGAGGCAGGGGCCCTACGGGAGCAGTACTTC. Its protein product is CSVEEAGALREQYF.